This T cell receptor (beta chain) was retrieved from a study of a mutant IDH1 vaccine in newly diagnosed glioma (dated by TCRdb to the early 2020s). Some background on the complete study: Across visits V03 through V10, patients got a total of eight vaccinations, given in weeks 1, 3, 5, 7, 11, 15, 19 and 23. Vaccination began 4-6 weeks after radiotherapy alone, or alongside temozolomide cycles in the chemotherapy-containing groups. Of the approximately 35 treated patients, approximately 62% were male and around 40% were female, and the mean age was roughly 40 years. Before enrollment, patients had received standard therapy of radiotherapy alone, temozolomide alone, or radiochemotherapy with temozolomide; most received the combination. Peripheral blood was drawn at six visits: V03 (baseline), V05, V07, V10, V12 and V13. Longitudinal TCRB deep sequencing was performed for roughly 25 treated patients wherever samples were available for exploratory analyses. What the research found in general, with its limitations: It was noted by the authors that analyses of patient blood samples could not be reproduced owing to sample limitations. Immune responses induced by the vaccine were seen in roughly 92% of patients across multiple MHC alleles. PBMC samples for TCRB deep sequencing were selected based on availability. Changes in the top peripheral T cell clonotypes picked up by TCRB sequencing did not appear to be linked to pseudoprogression.

In its sample, this clone was seen once. The antigen it recognizes is unknown. Base qualities are not provided; no much larger clone lies one nucleotide away. Per the publication, the time point label means: week 5, during vaccination. Each vaccine dose, consisting of 300 ug of a 20-mer mutant IDH1 peptide in Montanide, was administered subcutaneously with topical imiquimod. Donors had newly diagnosed WHO grade 3 or 4 IDH1-mutant astrocytomas with loss of nuclear ATRX. The samples were drawn from NOA16, a multicentre, single-arm, open-label phase I trial in Germany that tested a mutant IDH1 peptide vaccine in humans for the first time. Genomic DNA for TCRB sequencing was extracted from EDTA blood using the DNeasy Blood and Tissue Kit. From cysteine to phenylalanine, the CDR3 is 20 amino acids long. Just CDR3 DNA is preserved here, 60 bases in frame from base 1. CDR1 LNHDA and CDR2 SQIVND are derived from the germline V gene (reference sequence). V and J are truncated by 2 bases and 0 bases respectively, leaving an intervening sequence of 20 bases.

The library relied on the immunoSEQ multiplex PCR assay. Following the manufacturer's protocol, the hsTCRB Kit was used to amplify rearranged TCR beta chain sequences. Sequencing of TCRB libraries was carried out on an Illumina MiSeq. As for how the authors treated the data: Demultiplexing, trimming and gene mapping were performed with the kit vendor's proprietary platform. The clones in this table, taken by TCRdb from immuneACCESS, are in-frame only. Not every clone is retained; where verified, under half of the shortfall comes from an unresolved V gene, and the cause of the rest is unknown. From that table come the V and J calls and clone size; the DNA was used to work out D and trimming. This sample comprises approximately 35,000 clones, 55% to 60% of them detected only once. The top ten constitute roughly 9.6% of the sample.

The sequence joins TRBV19 to TRBJ2-6, with the D gene not confidently named. The material was PBMCs, obtained from a glioma patient whose treatment included an IDH1 peptide vaccine. The TCR comes from a woman aged 18-35 years with glioma. The nucleotide sequence is given as TGTGCCAGTAGTATACATGCCCCCACTCCCGGTGTCTCTGGGGCCAACGTCCTGACTTTC. It translates as CASSIHAPTPGVSGANVLTF.